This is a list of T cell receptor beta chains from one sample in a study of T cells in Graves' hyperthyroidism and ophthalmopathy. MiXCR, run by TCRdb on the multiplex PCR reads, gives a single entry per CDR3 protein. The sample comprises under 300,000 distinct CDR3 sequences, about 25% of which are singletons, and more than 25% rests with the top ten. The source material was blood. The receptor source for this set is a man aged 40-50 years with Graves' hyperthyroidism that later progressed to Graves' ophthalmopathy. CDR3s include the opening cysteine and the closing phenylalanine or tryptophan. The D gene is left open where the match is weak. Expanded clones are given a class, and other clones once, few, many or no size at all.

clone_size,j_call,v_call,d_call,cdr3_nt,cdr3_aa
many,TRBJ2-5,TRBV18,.,TGTGCCAGCTCTAGGGACGGTCAAGAGACCCAGTACTTC,CASSRDGQETQYF
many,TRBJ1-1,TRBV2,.,TGTGCCAGCATTAGGGGGGGCTACACTGAAGCTTTCTTT,CASIRGGYTEAFF
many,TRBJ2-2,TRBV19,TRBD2,TGTGCCAGTAGTAGGGGCGGGAGTCGGACCGGGGAGCTGTTTTTT,CASSRGGSRTGELFF
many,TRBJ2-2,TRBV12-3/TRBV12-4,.,TGTGCCAGCAGTATCCTTCCTACCGGGGAGCTGTTTTTT,CASSILPTGELFF
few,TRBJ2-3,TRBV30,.,TGTGCCTGGAGGCAACGAGGAGGTTTCCGCACAGATACGCAGTATTTT,CAWRQRGGFRTDTQYF
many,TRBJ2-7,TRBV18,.,TGTGCCAGCTCACCAATTCTTAGATACGAGCAGTACTTC,CASSPILRYEQYF
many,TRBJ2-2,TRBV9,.,TGTGCCAGCAGCGTAGCCCCGCACAACACCGGGGAGCTGTTTTTT,CASSVAPHNTGELFF
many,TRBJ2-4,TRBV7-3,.,TGTGCCAGCAGCCCGTGGGCGGGGAGCAAAAACATTCAGTACTTC,CASSPWAGSKNIQYF
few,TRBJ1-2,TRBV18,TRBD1,TGTGCCAGCTCACCGCAGGGACAGAACTATGGCTACACCTTC,CASSPQGQNYGYTF
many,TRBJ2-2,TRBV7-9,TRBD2,TGTGCCAGCAGCTTAGGAGGGCTAGCGGGAGTCACCGGGGAGCTGTTTTTT,CASSLGGLAGVTGELFF
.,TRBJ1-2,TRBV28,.,TGTGCCGGCACTCTGGGAGGACGGACTAACTATGGCTACACCTTC,CAGTLGGRTNYGYTF
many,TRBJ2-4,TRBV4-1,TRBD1,TGCGCCAGCAGCGAGGGACAGCTCAAAGCCAAAAACATTCAGTACTTC,CASSEGQLKAKNIQYF
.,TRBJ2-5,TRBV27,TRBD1,TGTGCCAGCAGTTTATGGACAGGGGTCGGGATAAGCCAAGAGACCCAGTACTTC,CASSLWTGVGISQETQYF
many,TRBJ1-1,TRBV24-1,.,TGTGCCACCAGTGAGGCAGGGGCGAACACTGAAGCTTTCTTT,CATSEAGANTEAFF
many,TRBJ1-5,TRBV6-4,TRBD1,TGTGCCAGCAGTCCGACGCGGGACAGGGGGTCCGGTATTAGCAATCAGCCCCAGCATTTT,CASSPTRDRGSGISNQPQHF
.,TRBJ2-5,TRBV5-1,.,TGCGCCAGCAGCTTGAATAGGTTGCGGGAGACCCAGTACTTC,CASSLNRLRETQYF
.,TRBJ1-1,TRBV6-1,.,TGTGCCAGCAGACTTTGGGGGTTGGGGACTGAAGCTTTCTTT,CASRLWGLGTEAFF
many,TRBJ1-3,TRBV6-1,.,TGTGCCAGCAGTGAACACAACTCTGGAAACACCATATATTTT,CASSEHNSGNTIYF
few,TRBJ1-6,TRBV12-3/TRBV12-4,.,TGTGCCAGCAGCCGGGTGTCGCGGAGCTCACCCCTCCACTTT,CASSRVSRSSPLHF
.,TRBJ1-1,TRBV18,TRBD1,TGTGCCAGCTCACCACAGGGACAGGCCGGCACTGAAGCTTTCTTT,CASSPQGQAGTEAFF
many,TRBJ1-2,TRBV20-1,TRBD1,TGCAGTGCTCGGACCGGGACAGGGGTTGGTGGCTACACCTTC,CSARTGTGVGGYTF
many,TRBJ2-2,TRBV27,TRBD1,TGTGCCAGCAGCTATTTGGACAGGGCGAACACCGGGGAGCTGTTTTTT,CASSYLDRANTGELFF
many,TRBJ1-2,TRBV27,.,TGTGCCAGCAGTTCCCCCCGGGCAGTTGGGGGCTACACCTTC,CASSSPRAVGGYTF
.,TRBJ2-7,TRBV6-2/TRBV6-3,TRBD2,TGTGCCAGCAGTTACCCGAGGGCCAGCGGGAGCGCCTACGAGCAGTACTTC,CASSYPRASGSAYEQYF
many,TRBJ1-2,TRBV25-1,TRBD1,TGTGCCAGCAGTTTACGGGACAGCTATGGCTACACCTTC,CASSLRDSYGYTF
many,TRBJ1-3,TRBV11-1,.,TGTGCCAGCAGCCCCAGGGGACTGGGGCCTGGAAACACCATATATTTT,CASSPRGLGPGNTIYF
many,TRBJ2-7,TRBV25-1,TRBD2,TGTGCCAGCAGCCTTAGCGGGAGGGCGTTTGAGCAGTACTTC,CASSLSGRAFEQYF
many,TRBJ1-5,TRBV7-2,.,TGTGCCAGCAGCCAAATGATGCCAATGGGGCAGCCCCAGCATTTT,CASSQMMPMGQPQHF